This T cell receptor (beta chain) was sequenced in a study of blood T cell repertoires in COVID-19. Overall study context: PBMCs, B-cell-depleted T cells, or T cells provided the cDNA or gDNA that made up the material.

The data were produced by immunoSEQ multiplex PCR, yet TCRdb's version contains in-frame clones alone and is incomplete. The sample contains about 160,000 clones, roughly nine tenths of which appear only once. Germline-derived CDR1 and CDR2 are LNHNV and YYDKDF (reference sequence). With V trimmed by 0 bases and J by 6 bases, 8 bases remained unmatched. CDR3 length: 16 amino acids. The gene calls are TRBV15 and TRBJ1-5, with 7 bases fitting TRBD1. The TCR sequence derives from a woman in her 70s with acute or convalescent COVID-19. The sequencing sample was made of peripheral blood. CDR3 sequence (DNA): TGTGCCACCAGCAGAGATCGAGGGACAGTAGGTCAGCCCCAGCATTTT. Its translation: CATSRDRGTVGQPQHF.